This T cell receptor beta chain was sequenced in a study of control samples from healthy donors and cancer patients. CDR1 is MDHEN and CDR2 is SYDVKM in the germline V gene. The V gene end was trimmed by 10 bases and the J gene end by 2 bases; junction bases not matched to a gene: 9. This CDR3 region has 15 residues. Sequencing was performed with immunoSEQ multiplex PCR; in TCRdb, only in-frame clones are kept and a portion is missing. The repertoire includes 130,000 or so clones, about 89% of them detected once, and about 7.1% sits in the top ten. This clone was counted once. This chain uses TRBV28 with TRBJ2-1; 9 bases line up with TRBD1. Sequences were obtained from blood. The sequence was collected from a man aged 18-30 years in good health. CDR3 DNA: TGTGCCACCCACATGGGACAGGGACCCTACAATGAGCAGTTCTTC. Translated: CATHMGQGPYNEQFF.